Each of the 26 T cell receptor beta chains below was sequenced from the same sample in a study of blood T cell repertoires in COVID-19. TCRdb's copy holds only in-frame clones and misses some; the assay was immunoSEQ multiplex PCR. The sample lists 150,000 or so clones, 87% occurring once. The sequencing input was peripheral blood. The receptors come from an elderly man with acute or convalescent COVID-19.

The chain joins TRBV2 to TRBJ1-1, with D unresolved. Germline assignment: CDR1 SNHLY and CDR2 FYNNEI. V lost 7 bases and J lost 4, with 16 bases in between. CDR3 length: 14 amino acids. CDR3 nucleotide sequence: TGTGCCAGCAACCCTGTGTTAAGCACCACTGAAGCTTTCTTT. It codes for CASNPVLSTTEAFF.

The J gene is TRBJ1-1, the V gene TRBV4-1; no clear D gene. This CDR3 comprises 15 residues. Germline CDR1 reads MGHRA; CDR2 reads YSYEKL. Trimming took off 0 bases at V and 1 base at J, with 9 bases between the two ends. The CDR3 nucleotides are TGCGCCAGCAGCCAAGATACCGTAGCGAACACTGAAGCTTTCTTT. Protein: CASSQDTVANTEAFF.

The chain combines TRBV7-9 with TRBJ2-3; 8 positions agree with TRBD1. The CDR3 has 16 residues. The J segment lost 5 bases and the V segment lost 5 bases, leaving 12 bases of the junction unmatched. The germline CDR1 and CDR2 sequences are SEHNR and FQNEAQ (reference sequence). The CDR3 protein is CASSHPRGRGEDTQYF. DNA for the CDR3: TGTGCCAGCAGCCATCCCAGGGGGCGAGGTGAAGATACGCAGTATTTT.

V usage is TRBV4-2 and J usage is TRBJ1-2; a possible D gene is TRBD1 (5 bases). Germline-derived CDR1 and CDR2 are LGHNA and YNFKEQ. V was trimmed by 3 bases and J by 2 bases, leaving 16 bases between them. The CDR3 extends over 16 amino acids. CDR3 in DNA: TGTGCCAGCAGCCAGCGACCGGGACGGGAGAACTATGGCTACACCTTC. It yields the protein CASSQRPGRENYGYTF.

The V gene is TRBV28, the J gene TRBJ2-7; 8 nucleotides match TRBD1. The CDR3 is made up of 12 amino acids. J was trimmed by 11 bases and V by 5 bases; bases with no gene match: 8. CDR1 MDHEN and CDR2 SYDVKM come from the germline V gene. The CDR3 bases are TGTGCCAGCAGTGCGGACAGGGCGATAGAGTACTTC. Amino acid sequence: CASSADRAIEYF.

The chain joins TRBV3-1 (or the pseudogene TRBV3-2) to TRBJ2-5, with TRBD2 matching 11 bases. CDR1 LGHDT and CDR2 YNNKEL come from the germline V gene (reference sequence). The ends lost 3 bases at V and 5 bases at J; junction bases unmatched: 8. The CDR3 is 16 amino acids. The CDR3 region is CASSQPRLAGSETQYF. CDR3 DNA: TGTGCCAGCAGCCAGCCCAGACTAGCGGGAAGCGAGACCCAGTACTTC.

J is TRBJ2-6 and V is TRBV11-2; 7 bases fit TRBD2. This CDR3 is built from 16 residues. CDR1 SGHAT and CDR2 FQNNGV come from the germline V gene. The junction had 8 bases not matched to a gene; V was cut back by 5 bases and J by 4 bases. In DNA, the CDR3 is TGTGCCAGCAGCCGCCGACTAGCAGGAGGGGCCAACGTCCTGACTTTC. Translated, it gives CASSRRLAGGANVLTF.

Written as DNA, the CDR3 is TGTGCCAGCAGCTTTACGGGAGGGGGCTACAATGAGCAGTTCTTC. It specifies CASSFTGGGYNEQFF. The rearrangement links TRBV7-3 to TRBJ2-1, with 8 bases matching TRBD2. Germline-derived CDR1 and CDR2 are SGHTA and FQGTGA. The CDR3 contains 15 residues. V trimming: 3 bases; J trimming: 3 bases; junction bases outside the gene matches: 4.

This CDR3 reads CASSELRPRSGNQPQHF. As DNA, the CDR3 is TGCGCCAGCAGTGAGTTACGGCCACGGAGCGGCAATCAGCCCCAGCATTTT. The rearrangement uses TRBV10-2 and TRBJ1-5; D ambiguous. This CDR3 region has 17 residues. Trimming stripped 1 base from V and 2 bases from J, with 15 bases between. From germline, CDR1 is WSHSY and CDR2 SAAADI.

The chain is built from TRBV5-1 and TRBJ2-3; 9 bases fit TRBD1. CDR1 SGHRS and CDR2 YFSETQ come from the germline V gene. V trimming: 0 bases; J trimming: 0 bases; junction bases outside the gene matches: 5. This CDR3 is built from 17 residues. The CDR3, as DNA: TGCGCCAGCAGCTTGGCATCGACAGGGGGAAGCACAGATACGCAGTATTTT. Its translation: CASSLASTGGSTDTQYF.

Only a few counts were recorded for this clone. This rearrangement joins TRBV5-1 to TRBJ1-5; 7 bases align to TRBD1. V lost 7 bases to trimming and J lost 2 bases; unmatched junction nucleotides: 9. Germline lookup yields CDR1 SGHRS and CDR2 YFSETQ. This CDR3 comprises 15 residues. The DNA of the CDR3 is TGCGCCAGCTATCGACAGGGCCCGGGCAATCAGCCCCAGCATTTT. Amino acids: CASYRQGPGNQPQHF.

The gene calls are TRBV29-1 and TRBJ1-1; a weak D match, TRBD1 (5 bases). The CDR3 extends over 13 amino acids. The germline V and J ends were trimmed by 3 bases and 2 bases, with 10 bases remaining between them. The germline V gene encodes CDR1 SQVTM and CDR2 ANQGSEA. The CDR3 is CSVDLGPNTEAFF. The CDR3 DNA sequence: TGCAGCGTTGATCTGGGGCCCAACACTGAAGCTTTCTTT.

This chain links TRBV21-1 with TRBJ1-1. TRBV21-1 is a recognized pseudogene. The CDR3 is 11 amino acids. CDR3 sequence reads: CASSKGGEAFF. The CDR3, as DNA: TGTGCCAGCAGCAAGGGCGGGGAAGCTTTCTTT.

The V call is TRBV5-1, the J call TRBJ2-7; maybe TRBD2 (5 bases). The length of the CDR3 is 14 residues. Germline V CDR1 and CDR2: SGHRS, YFSETQ. V was trimmed by 4 bases and J by 2 bases, leaving 13 bases between them. CDR3 protein: CASSKTDLTYEQYF. CDR3 sequence (DNA): TGCGCCAGCAGCAAAACGGACTTAACCTACGAGCAGTACTTC.

The chain carries TRBV15 and TRBJ1-2; D is unresolved. The V end lost 1 base, the J end lost 5 bases, and 17 bases lay between the germline ends. CDR3 length: 16 residues. Germline CDR1 and CDR2: LNHNV and YYDKDF (reference sequence). The CDR3 is CATSRGARVGGYGYTF. The CDR3 nucleotides are TGTGCCACCAGCAGAGGTGCCCGGGTTGGAGGTTATGGCTACACCTTC.

The chain carries TRBV3-1 (or the pseudogene TRBV3-2) and TRBJ1-1, with D perhaps TRBD1 (6 bases). There are 13 residues in the CDR3. Germline V gene lookup returns CDR1 LGHDT and CDR2 YNNKEL (reference sequence). Between the trimmed V and J ends, which lost 1 base and 10 bases, there was a span of 13 bases. This CDR3 is CASSQGGGARAFF. The CDR3 region has the DNA TGTGCCAGCAGCCAAGGTGGGGGGGCGCGAGCTTTCTTT.

The chain joins TRBV4-1 to TRBJ2-7, with D tentatively TRBD1 (5 bases). V dropped 1 base and J dropped 6 bases, with 16 bases sitting between them. Germline V gene sequence: CDR1 MGHRA, CDR2 YSYEKL. CDR3 length: 15 amino acids. CDR3 nucleotide sequence: TGCGCCAGCAGCCAAGGCGAGACAGCCTTGGGCGAGCAGTACTTC. This translates into CASSQGETALGEQYF.

The V and J genes are TRBV7-2 and TRBJ2-1; D might be TRBD2 (5 bases). The CDR3 consists of 12 residues. The germline gives CDR1 SGHTA, CDR2 FQGNSA. Trimming took off 1 base at V and 9 bases at J, with 7 bases between the two ends. CDR3 sequence: CASSLEAGEQFF. The CDR3 nucleotides are TGTGCCAGCAGCTTAGAGGCGGGTGAGCAGTTCTTC.

The chain recombines TRBV12-3 or TRBV12-4 with TRBJ1-1, with D maybe TRBD1 (5 bases). The CDR3 loop spans 13 amino acids. V lost 10 bases, J lost 3 bases, and 15 bases lay in between. The DNA for the CDR3 is TGTGCCACATCAACAGGTCCCGACACTGAAGCTTTCTTT. Translating it yields CATSTGPDTEAFF.

The V call is TRBV6-1, the J call TRBJ1-2; D uncertain. Germline CDR1 is MNHNS and CDR2 is SASEGT. The CDR3 sequence is 13 residues long. With 0 bases removed from V and 8 bases from J, the gap between germline ends came to 10 bases. CDR3 residues: CASSEASGGGYTF. The CDR3 nucleotides are TGTGCCAGCAGTGAAGCGTCGGGAGGCGGCTACACCTTC.

The genes are TRBV30 and TRBJ2-2; D is possibly TRBD2 (5 bases). Per the germline V gene, CDR1 is GTSNPN and CDR2 is SVGIG (reference sequence). The V end lost 0 bases, the J end lost 5 bases, and 7 bases lay between the germline ends. This CDR3 is built from 13 residues. The CDR3 coding sequence is TGTGCCTGGAGTGTATCGGGGACCGGGGAGCTGTTTTTT. As protein: CAWSVSGTGELFF. Drawing the rest from reference TRBV30 and TRBJ2-2, the complete variable domain is SQTIHQWPATLVQPVGSPLSLECTVEGTSNPNLYWYRQAAGRGLQLLFYSVGIGQISSEVPQNLSASRPQDRQFILSSKKLLLSDSGFYLCAWSVSGTGELFFGEGSRLTVL.

The CDR3 region has the DNA TGCGCCAGCAGCTTGGCCGCGAGCTCCTACGAGCAGTACTTC. Protein: CASSLAASSYEQYF. This chain joins TRBV5-1 and TRBJ2-7; unclear D gene. This CDR3 spans 14 amino acids. V gave up 0 bases and J gave up 0 bases, with 7 bases separating them. CDR1 is SGHRS and CDR2 is YFSETQ in the germline V gene.

This chain connects TRBV7-2 to TRBJ2-3, with D tentatively TRBD2 (6 bases). The CDR3 sequence is 14 residues long. The V end was cut by 1 base, the J end by 13 bases, with 18 bases between. Germline V lookup: CDR1 SGHTA, CDR2 FQGNSA. In DNA form, the CDR3 reads TGTGCCAGCAGCTTAGGCGGCGGGGAAACACCAGAGTATTTT. It translates to CASSLGGGETPEYF.

Note on this clone: One end of the junction fails to match germline, which may point to a read error. This rearrangement joins TRBV19 to TRBJ1-5; the D gene is possibly TRBD1 (5 bases). Per germline, CDR1 LNHDA and CDR2 SQIVND (reference sequence). The CDR3 has 16 amino acids. CDR3 loop: CASRIGAGYSNQPQHF. CDR3 coding DNA: TGTGCCAGTAGAATAGGGGCAGGATATAGCAATCAGCCCCAGCATTTT.

CDR3 in DNA: TGTGCCTGGGCGAGGGGGACTAGCGGGGGGTCCGCCTACGAGCAGTACTTC. It is translated as CAWARGTSGGSAYEQYF. This chain uses TRBV30 with TRBJ2-7; 15 bases are a match to TRBD2. Germline trimming cut 5 bases from V and 2 bases from J; bases unmatched to any gene: 10. CDR1 GTSNPN and CDR2 SVGIG come from the germline V gene (reference sequence). The CDR3 covers 17 residues.

The chain combines TRBV28 with TRBJ2-1; tentative D call: TRBD2 (6 bases). V lost 6 bases and J 2 bases, leaving 11 bases between the germline ends. The CDR3 is 14 amino acids. Germline CDR1 is MDHEN and CDR2 is SYDVKM. The DNA for the CDR3 is TGTGCCAGCAGACTAGGCGGGACCTACAATGAGCAGTTCTTC. Its translation: CASRLGGTYNEQFF.